This T cell receptor beta chain comes out of a study of T cell responses to AZD1222 COVID-19 vaccine. On this clone itself: Its antigen is not known.

Sequencing was performed with immunoSEQ multiplex PCR; in TCRdb, only in-frame clones are kept and a portion is missing. The sample records some 88,000 clones, about 92% being singletons. J lost 8 bases, V lost 4 bases, and 5 bases had no gene match. Germline V lookup: CDR1 SGHNT, CDR2 YYREEE (reference sequence). The CDR3 has 14 residues. Study observations and caveats: Targeting of unmutated variant regions was reportedly seen in nearly half of spike-specific TCRs.

This chain uses TRBV5-4 with TRBJ2-7; 14 bases fit TRBD2. Sequencing was performed on peripheral blood, taken on day 0 of AZD1222 vaccination. The sequence derives from an adult in good health. The CDR3 coding sequence is TGTGCCAGCAGCCCGGGGACTAGCGGGAGACAGCAGTACTTC. Amino acid sequence: CASSPGTSGRQQYF.